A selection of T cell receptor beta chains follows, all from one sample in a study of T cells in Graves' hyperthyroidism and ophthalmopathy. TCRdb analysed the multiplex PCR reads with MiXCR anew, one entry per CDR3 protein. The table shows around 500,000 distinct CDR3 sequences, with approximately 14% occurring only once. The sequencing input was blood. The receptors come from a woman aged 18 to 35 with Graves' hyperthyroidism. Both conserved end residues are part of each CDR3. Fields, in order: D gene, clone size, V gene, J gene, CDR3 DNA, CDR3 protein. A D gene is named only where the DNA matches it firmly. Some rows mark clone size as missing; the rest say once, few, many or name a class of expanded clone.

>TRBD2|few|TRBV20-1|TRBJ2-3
TGCAGTGCTACAACTAGCGGGAACACAGATACGCAGTATTTT
CSATTSGNTDTQYF
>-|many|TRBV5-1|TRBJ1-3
TGCGCCAGCAGCTTACAGGGAGGAGAAACTGGAAACACCATATATTTT
CASSLQGGETGNTIYF
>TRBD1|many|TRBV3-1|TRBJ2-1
TGTGCCAGCAGTACACCGGGACAGGTTTCCTACAATGAGCAGTTCTTC
CASSTPGQVSYNEQFF
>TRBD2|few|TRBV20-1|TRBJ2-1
TGCAGTGCTTGGAGGACTAGCGGGAGGGTAGATTCCTACAATGAGCAGTTCTTC
CSAWRTSGRVDSYNEQFF
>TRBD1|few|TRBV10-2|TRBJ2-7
TGCGCCAGCAGTACGCCCGGGACAGGAAGCTCCTACGAGCAGTACTTC
CASSTPGTGSSYEQYF
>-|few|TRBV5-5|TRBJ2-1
TGTGCCAGCAGCTTTGGGGGGCCCTATTCCTACAATGAGCAGTTCTTC
CASSFGGPYSYNEQFF
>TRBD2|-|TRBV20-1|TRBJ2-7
TGCAGTGCTAGAGACCCATCCGGGACTAGCGGGAGGGCCTTATACGAGCAGTACTTC
CSARDPSGTSGRALYEQYF
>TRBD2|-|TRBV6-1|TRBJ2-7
TGTGCCAGCAGTGAAGGGGGGACTAGCGGGAGTTACGAGCAGTACTTC
CASSEGGTSGSYEQYF
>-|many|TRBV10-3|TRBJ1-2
TGTGCTATCGACAGTCCTAACTATGGCTACACCTTC
CAIDSPNYGYTF
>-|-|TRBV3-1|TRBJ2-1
TGTGCCAGCAGCCAAGTAGCTAATGAGCAGTTCTTC
CASSQVANEQFF
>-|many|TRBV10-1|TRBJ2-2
TGCGCCAGCAGTGACCCTAGCGAGAACACCGGGGAGCTGTTTTTT
CASSDPSENTGELFF
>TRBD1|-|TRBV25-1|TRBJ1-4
TGTGCCAGCGGACGACAGGGATCTAATGAAAAACTGTTTTTT
CASGRQGSNEKLFF
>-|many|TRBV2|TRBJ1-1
TGTGCCAGCAGTGACGCCAGGAAAGGGGGGGACACTGAAGCTTTCTTT
CASSDARKGGDTEAFF
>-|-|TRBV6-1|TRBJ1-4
TGTGCCGTGGACGGACCTAATGAAAAACTGTTTTTT
CAVDGPNEKLFF